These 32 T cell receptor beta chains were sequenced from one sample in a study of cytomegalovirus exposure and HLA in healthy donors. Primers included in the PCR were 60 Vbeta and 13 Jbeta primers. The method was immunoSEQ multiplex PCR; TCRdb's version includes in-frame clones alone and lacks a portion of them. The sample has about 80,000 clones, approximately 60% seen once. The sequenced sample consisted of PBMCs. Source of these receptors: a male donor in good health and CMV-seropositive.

DNA for the CDR3: TGTGCCAGCAGTCAGGGGGCATCCTACAATGAGCAGTTCTTC. It yields the protein CASSQGASYNEQFF. The chain has TRBV6-5 and TRBJ2-1; 8 nucleotides match TRBD1. The trim removed 5 bases at V and 1 base at J, leaving 1 base unmatched. The germline V gene has CDR1 MNHEY and CDR2 SVGAGI. The CDR3 contains 14 residues.

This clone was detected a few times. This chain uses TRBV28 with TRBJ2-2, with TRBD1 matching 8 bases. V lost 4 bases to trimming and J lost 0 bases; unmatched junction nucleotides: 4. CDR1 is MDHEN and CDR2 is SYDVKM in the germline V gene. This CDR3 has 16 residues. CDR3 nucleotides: TGTGCCAGCAGTTCCCCGGACAGGGCGAACACCGGGGAGCTGTTTTTT. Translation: CASSSPDRANTGELFF.

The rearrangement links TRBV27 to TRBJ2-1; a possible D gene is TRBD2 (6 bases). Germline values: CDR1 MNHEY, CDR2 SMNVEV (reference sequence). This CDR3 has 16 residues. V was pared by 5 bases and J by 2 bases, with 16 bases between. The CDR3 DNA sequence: TGTGCCAGCAGTCCGTTTCTAGCGTTCACCTACAATGAGCAGTTCTTC. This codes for CASSPFLAFTYNEQFF.

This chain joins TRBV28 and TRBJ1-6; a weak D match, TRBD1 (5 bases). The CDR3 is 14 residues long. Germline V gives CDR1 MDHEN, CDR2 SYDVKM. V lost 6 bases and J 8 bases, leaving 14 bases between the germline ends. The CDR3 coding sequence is TGTGCCAGCAGGGGGGGACTGAAGGATTCACCCCTCCACTTT. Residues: CASRGGLKDSPLHF.

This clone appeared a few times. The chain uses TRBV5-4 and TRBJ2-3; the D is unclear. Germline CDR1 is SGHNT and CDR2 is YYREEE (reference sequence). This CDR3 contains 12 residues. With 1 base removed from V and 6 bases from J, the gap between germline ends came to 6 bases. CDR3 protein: CASSLKEDTQYF. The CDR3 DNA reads TGTGCCAGCAGCTTGAAAGAGGATACGCAGTATTTT.

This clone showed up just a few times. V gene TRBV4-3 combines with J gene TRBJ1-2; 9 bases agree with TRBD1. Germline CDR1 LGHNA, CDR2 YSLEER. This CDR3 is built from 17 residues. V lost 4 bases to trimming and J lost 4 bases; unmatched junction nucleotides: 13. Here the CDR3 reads CASSPVVGQGPSYGYTF. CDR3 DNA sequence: TGCGCCAGCAGCCCCGTTGTGGGACAGGGACCTTCCTATGGCTACACCTTC.

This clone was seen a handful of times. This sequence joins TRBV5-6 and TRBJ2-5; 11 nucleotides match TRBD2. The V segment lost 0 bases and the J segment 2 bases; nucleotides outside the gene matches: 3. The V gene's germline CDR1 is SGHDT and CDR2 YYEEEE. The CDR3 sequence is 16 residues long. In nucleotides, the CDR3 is TGTGCCAGCAGCTTGGCTGGGACTAGCGGTCAAGAGACCCAGTACTTC. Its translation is CASSLAGTSGQETQYF.

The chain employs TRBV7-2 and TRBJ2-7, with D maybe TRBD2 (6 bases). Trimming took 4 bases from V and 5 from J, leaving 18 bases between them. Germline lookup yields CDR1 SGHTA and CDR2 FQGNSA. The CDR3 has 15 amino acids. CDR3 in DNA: TGTGCCAGCAGCTCTCGTCGAGGCGGAGGGAACGAGCAGTACTTC. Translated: CASSSRRGGGNEQYF. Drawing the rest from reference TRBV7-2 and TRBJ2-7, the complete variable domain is GAGVSQSPSNKVTEKGKDVELRCDPISGHTALYWYRQSLGQGLEFLIYFQGNSAPDKSGLPSDRFSAERTGGSVSTLTIQRTQQEDSAVYLCASSSRRGGGNEQYFGPGTRLTVT.

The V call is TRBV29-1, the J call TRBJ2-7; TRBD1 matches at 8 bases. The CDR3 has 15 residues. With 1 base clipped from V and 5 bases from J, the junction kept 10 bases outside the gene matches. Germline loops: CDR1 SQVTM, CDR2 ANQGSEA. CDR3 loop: CSVEVGDRSPHEQYF. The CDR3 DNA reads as TGCAGCGTTGAAGTGGGGGACAGGTCTCCCCACGAGCAGTACTTC.

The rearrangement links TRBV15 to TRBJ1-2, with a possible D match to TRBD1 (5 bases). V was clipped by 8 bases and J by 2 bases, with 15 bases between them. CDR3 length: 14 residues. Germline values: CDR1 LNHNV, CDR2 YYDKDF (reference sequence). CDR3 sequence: CATGWGGPNYGYTF. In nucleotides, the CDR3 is TGTGCCACCGGGTGGGGGGGACCGAACTATGGCTACACCTTC.

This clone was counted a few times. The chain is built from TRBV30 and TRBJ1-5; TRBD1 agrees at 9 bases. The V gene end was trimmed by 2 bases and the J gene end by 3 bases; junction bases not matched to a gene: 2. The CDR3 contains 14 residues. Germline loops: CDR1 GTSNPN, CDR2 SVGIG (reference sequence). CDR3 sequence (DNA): TGTGCCTGGAGTTTACAGGGGGCCAATCAGCCCCAGCATTTT. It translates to CAWSLQGANQPQHF.

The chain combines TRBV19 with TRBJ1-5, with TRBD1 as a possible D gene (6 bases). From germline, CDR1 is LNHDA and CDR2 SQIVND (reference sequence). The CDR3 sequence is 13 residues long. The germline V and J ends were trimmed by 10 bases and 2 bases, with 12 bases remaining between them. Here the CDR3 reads CATNQGRNQPQHF. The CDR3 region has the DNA TGTGCCACTAATCAGGGGCGCAATCAGCCCCAGCATTTT.

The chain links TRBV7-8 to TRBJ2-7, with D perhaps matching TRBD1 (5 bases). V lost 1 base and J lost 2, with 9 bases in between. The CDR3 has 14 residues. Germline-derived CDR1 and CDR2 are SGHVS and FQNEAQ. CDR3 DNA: TGTGCCAGCAGCTTAGATCCAGGGCCCTACGAGCAGTACTTC. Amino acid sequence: CASSLDPGPYEQYF.

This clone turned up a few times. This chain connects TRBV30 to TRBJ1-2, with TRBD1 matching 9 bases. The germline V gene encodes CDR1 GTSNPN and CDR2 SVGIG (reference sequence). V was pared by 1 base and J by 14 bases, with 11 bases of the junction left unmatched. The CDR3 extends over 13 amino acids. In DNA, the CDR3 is TGTGCCTGGAGTGCTAATCCGGGACAGGGAAGTACCTTC. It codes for CAWSANPGQGSTF.

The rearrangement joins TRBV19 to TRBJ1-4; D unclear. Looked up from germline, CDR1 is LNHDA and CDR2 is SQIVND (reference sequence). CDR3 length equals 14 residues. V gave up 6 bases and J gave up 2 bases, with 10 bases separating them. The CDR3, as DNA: TGTGCCAGTAGCGCGGGAGGGACTAATGAAAAACTGTTTTTT. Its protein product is CASSAGGTNEKLFF.

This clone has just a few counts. CDR3 sequence (DNA): TGTGCCACCAGCAGGGTAGGCGGGTGGAGGCAAGAGACCCAGTACTTC. It specifies CATSRVGGWRQETQYF. The chain couples TRBV15 to TRBJ2-5; TRBD2 is a possible D gene (5 bases). CDR3 length: 16 amino acids. With 3 bases removed from V and 2 bases from J, the gap between germline ends came to 16 bases. CDR1 and CDR2 (germline): LNHNV, YYDKDF (reference sequence).

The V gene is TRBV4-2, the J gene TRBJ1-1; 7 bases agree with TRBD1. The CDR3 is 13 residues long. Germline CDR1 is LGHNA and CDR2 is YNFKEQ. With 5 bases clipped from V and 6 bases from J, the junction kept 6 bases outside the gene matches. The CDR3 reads CASSSRQGSEAFF. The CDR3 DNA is TGTGCCAGCAGCAGCCGACAGGGATCTGAAGCTTTCTTT.

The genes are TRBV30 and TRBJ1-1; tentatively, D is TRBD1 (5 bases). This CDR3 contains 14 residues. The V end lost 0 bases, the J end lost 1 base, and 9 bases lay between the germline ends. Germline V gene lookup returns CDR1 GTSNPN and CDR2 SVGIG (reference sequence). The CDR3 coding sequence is TGTGCCTGGAGTGTAGGGGCAGCGAACACTGAAGCTTTCTTT. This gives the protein CAWSVGAANTEAFF.

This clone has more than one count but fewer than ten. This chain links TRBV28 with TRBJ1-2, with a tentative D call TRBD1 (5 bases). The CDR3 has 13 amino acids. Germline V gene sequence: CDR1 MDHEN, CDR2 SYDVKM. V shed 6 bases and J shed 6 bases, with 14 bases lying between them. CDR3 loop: CASSLIQGDGYTF. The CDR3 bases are TGTGCCAGCAGCCTTATTCAAGGGGATGGCTACACCTTC.

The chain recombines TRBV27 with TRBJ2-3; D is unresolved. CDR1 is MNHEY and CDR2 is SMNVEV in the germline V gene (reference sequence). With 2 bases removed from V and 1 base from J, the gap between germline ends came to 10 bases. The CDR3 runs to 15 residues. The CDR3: CASSLETPGTDTQYF. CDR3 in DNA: TGTGCCAGCAGTTTAGAGACTCCCGGCACAGATACGCAGTATTTT.

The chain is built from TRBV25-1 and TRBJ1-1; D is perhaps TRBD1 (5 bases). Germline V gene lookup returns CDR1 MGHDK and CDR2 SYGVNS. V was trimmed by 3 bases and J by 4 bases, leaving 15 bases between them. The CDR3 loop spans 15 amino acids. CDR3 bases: TGTGCCAGCAGTGAGCCCGGGGGGTTGAGCACTGAAGCTTTCTTT. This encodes CASSEPGGLSTEAFF.

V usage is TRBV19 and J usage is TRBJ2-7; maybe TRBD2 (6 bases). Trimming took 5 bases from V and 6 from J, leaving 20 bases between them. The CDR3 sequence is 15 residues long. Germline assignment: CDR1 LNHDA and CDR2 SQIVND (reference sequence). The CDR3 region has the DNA TGTGCCAGTAGTGGTGGTCGGGGACTCCCTGGCGAGCAGTACTTC. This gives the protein CASSGGRGLPGEQYF.

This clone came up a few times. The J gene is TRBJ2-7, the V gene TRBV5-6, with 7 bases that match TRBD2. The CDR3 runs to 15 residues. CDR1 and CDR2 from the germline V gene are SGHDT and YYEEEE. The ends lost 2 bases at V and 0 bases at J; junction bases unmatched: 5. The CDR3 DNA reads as TGTGCCAGCAGCTTCTGGCGGGGGAGCTCCTACGAGCAGTACTTC. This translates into CASSFWRGSSYEQYF.

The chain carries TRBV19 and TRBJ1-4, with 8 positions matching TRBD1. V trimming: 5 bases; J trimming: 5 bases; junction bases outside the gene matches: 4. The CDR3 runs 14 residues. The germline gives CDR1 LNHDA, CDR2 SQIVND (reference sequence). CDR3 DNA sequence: TGTGCCAGTAGTCCGGACAGGGCAAATGAAAAACTGTTTTTT. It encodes CASSPDRANEKLFF.

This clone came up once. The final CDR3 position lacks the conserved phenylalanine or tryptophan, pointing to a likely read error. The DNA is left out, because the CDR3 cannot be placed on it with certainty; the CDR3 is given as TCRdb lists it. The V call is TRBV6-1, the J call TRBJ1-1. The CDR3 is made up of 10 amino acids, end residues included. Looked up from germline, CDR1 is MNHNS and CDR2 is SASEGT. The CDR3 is CASSEQSTQL.

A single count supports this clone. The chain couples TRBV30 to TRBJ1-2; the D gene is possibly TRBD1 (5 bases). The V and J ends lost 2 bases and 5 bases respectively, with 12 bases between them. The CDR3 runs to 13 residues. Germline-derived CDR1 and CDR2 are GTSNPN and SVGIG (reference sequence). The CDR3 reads CAWSYTGGYGYTF. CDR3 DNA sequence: TGTGCCTGGAGTTATACAGGTGGATATGGCTACACCTTC.

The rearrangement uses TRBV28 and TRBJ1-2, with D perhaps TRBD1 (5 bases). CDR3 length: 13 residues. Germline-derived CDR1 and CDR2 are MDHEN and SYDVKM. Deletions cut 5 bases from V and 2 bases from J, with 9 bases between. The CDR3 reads CASSPTENYGYTF. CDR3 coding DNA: TGTGCCAGCAGTCCGACAGAGAACTATGGCTACACCTTC.

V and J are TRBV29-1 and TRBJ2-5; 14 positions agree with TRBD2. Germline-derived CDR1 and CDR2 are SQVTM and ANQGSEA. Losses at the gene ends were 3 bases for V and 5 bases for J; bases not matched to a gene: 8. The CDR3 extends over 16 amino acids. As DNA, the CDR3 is TGCAGCGTTGAGGGGACTAGCGGGAGAGAGTGGGAGACCCAGTACTTC. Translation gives CSVEGTSGREWETQYF.

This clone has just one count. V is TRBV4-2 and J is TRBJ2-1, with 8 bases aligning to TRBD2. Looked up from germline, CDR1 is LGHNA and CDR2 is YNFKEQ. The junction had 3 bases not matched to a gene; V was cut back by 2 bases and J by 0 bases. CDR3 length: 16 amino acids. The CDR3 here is CASSQSSGSSYNEQFF. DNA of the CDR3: TGTGCCAGCAGCCAATCGAGCGGGAGCTCCTACAATGAGCAGTTCTTC.

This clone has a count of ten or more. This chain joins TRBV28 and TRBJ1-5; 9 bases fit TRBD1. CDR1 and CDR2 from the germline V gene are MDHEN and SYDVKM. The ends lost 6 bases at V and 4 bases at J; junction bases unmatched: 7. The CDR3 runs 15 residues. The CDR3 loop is CASSSRQGGNQPQHF. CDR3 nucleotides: TGTGCCAGCAGCTCCCGACAGGGGGGGAATCAGCCCCAGCATTTT.

The CDR3 is CASSVAPGSPLHF. The CDR3 DNA reads as TGTGCCAGCAGCGTAGCACCGGGATCACCCCTCCACTTT. The chain is built from TRBV9 and TRBJ1-6; D gene ambiguous. The CDR3 sequence is 13 residues long. Germline CDR1 SGDLS, CDR2 YYNGEE. V lost 0 bases and J 10 bases, leaving 8 bases between the germline ends.

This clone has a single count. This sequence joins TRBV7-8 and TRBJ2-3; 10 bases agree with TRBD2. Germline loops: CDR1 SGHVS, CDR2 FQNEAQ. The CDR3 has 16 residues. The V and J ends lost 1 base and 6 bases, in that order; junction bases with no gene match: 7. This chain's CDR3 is CASSLELAGAGDTQYF. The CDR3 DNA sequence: TGTGCCAGCAGCTTAGAGCTAGCGGGGGCTGGGGATACGCAGTATTTT.